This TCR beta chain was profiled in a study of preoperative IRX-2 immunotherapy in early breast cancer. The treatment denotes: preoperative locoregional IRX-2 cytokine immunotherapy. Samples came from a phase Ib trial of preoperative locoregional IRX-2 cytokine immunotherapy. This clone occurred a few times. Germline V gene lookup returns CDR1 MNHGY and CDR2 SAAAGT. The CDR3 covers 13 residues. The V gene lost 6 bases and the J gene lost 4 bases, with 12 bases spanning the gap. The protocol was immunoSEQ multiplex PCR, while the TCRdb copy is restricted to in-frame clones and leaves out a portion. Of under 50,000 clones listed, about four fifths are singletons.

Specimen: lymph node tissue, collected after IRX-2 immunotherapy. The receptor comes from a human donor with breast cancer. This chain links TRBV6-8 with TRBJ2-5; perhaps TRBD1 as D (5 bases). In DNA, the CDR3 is TGTGCCAGCAGCTTCGACAGCCCAGAGACCCAGTACTTC. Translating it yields CASSFDSPETQYF.